This T cell receptor beta chain comes out of a study of cytomegalovirus exposure and HLA in healthy donors. Regarding the study as a whole: Later on, analysis showed that most CMV-associated TCR beta chains appeared to be HLA-restricted.

In the PCR, 60 Vbeta and 13 Jbeta primers were used. How the authors handled the data: Among the unique TCR beta chains that a later analysis counted, about 81 million in all, roughly 11 million were shared. Generated by immunoSEQ multiplex PCR, the TCRdb table keeps only in-frame clones and is missing some. The DNA gave D and trimming, while V, J and clone size come from that table. Of some 190,000 clones in the sample, around 80% were seen once. V was shortened by 9 bases and J by 3 bases, with 23 bases between the two germline ends. The CDR3 has 17 amino acids. Germline V gives CDR1 LNHDA, CDR2 SQIVND (reference sequence). This cohort consisted of healthy bone marrow donors. Likely unrecorded immune exposures existed in these nominally healthy donors. Regarding this clone: Its antigen is not known.

The chain carries TRBV19 and TRBJ2-2; a weak D match, TRBD1 (6 bases). This TCR was recovered from a boy between 2 and 10 years old in good health and CMV-seronegative. Material for sequencing was PBMCs. The CDR3 reads CASGTSEPSQDTGELFF. CDR3 coding DNA: TGTGCCAGCGGGACATCAGAACCAAGCCAAGACACCGGGGAGCTGTTTTTT. The full variable domain, in which reference TRBV19 and TRBJ2-2 provide the parts outside the CDR3, is DGGITQSPKYLFRKEGQNVTLSCEQNLNHDAMYWYRQDPGQGLRLIYYSQIVNDFQKGDIAEGYSVSREKKESFPLTVTSAQKNPTAFYLCASGTSEPSQDTGELFFGEGSRLTVL.